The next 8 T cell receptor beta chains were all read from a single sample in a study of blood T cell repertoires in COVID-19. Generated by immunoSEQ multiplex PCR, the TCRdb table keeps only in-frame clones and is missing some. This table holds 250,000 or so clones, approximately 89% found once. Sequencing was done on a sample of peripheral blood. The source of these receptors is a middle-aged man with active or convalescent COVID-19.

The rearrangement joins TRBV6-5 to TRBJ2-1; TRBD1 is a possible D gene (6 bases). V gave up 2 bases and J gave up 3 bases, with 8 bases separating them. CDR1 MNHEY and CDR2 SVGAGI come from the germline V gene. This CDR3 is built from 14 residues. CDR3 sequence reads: CASSYRTVYNEQFF. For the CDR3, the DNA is TGTGCCAGCAGTTACAGGACAGTCTACAATGAGCAGTTCTTC.

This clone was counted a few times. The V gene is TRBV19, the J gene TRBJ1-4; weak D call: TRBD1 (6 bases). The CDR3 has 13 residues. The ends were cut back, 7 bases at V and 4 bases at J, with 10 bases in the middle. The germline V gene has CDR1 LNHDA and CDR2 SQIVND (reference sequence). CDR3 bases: TGTGCCAGTACTGACAGGCGTAATGAAAAACTGTTTTTT. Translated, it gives CASTDRRNEKLFF.

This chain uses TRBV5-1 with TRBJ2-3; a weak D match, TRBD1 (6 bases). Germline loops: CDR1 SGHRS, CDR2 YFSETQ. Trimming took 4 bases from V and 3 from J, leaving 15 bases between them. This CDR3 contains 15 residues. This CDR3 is CASSLPQGWTDTQYF. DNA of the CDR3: TGCGCCAGCAGCCTTCCACAGGGTTGGACAGATACGCAGTATTTT.

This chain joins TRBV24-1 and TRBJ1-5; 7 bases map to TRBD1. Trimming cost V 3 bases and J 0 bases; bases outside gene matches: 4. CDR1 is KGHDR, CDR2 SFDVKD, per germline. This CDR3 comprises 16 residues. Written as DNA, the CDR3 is TGTGCCACCAGTGATGGGACAGACTATAGCAATCAGCCCCAGCATTTT. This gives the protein CATSDGTDYSNQPQHF.

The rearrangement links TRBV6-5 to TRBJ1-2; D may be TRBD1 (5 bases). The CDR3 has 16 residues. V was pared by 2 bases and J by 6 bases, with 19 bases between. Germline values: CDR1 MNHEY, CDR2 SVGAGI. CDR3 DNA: TGTGCCAGCAGTTACGACCAGGGACGGTGGGGGGATGGCTACACCTTC. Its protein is CASSYDQGRWGDGYTF.

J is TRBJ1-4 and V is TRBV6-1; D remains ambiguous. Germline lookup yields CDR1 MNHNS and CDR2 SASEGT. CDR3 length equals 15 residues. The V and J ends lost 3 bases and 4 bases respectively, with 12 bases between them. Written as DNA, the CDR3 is TGTGCCAGCAGTGATGCGGGAGGCGTTAATGAAAAACTGTTTTTT. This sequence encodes CASSDAGGVNEKLFF.

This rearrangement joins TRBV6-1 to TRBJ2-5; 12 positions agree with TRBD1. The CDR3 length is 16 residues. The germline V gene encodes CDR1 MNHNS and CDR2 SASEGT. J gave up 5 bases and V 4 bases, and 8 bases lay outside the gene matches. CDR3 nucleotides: TGTGCCAGCAGTGGAACCGGGACAGGGGGCGCGGAGACCCAGTACTTC. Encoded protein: CASSGTGTGGAETQYF.

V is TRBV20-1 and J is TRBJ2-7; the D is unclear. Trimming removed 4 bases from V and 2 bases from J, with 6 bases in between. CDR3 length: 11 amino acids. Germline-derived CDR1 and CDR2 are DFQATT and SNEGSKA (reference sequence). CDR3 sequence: CSANLAYEQYF. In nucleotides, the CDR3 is TGCAGTGCTAATCTCGCCTACGAGCAGTACTTC.